In its sample, the clone carrying this TCR beta chain was seen a few times. One entry per CDR3 protein results from TCRdb running MiXCR on the 5' RACE reads. The sample records 5,000 or so distinct CDR3 sequences, about 70% being singletons. CDR1 is LNHDA, CDR2 SQIVND, per germline (reference sequence). V lost 3 bases and J lost 4, with 9 bases in between. The CDR3 sequence is 13 residues long. The sequence was obtained from a female donor with breast cancer. The specimen was naive CD4+ T cells sorted from blood. The subset here: naive CD4+ T cells, CD4+CD45RA+CD25-. The chain combines TRBV19 with TRBJ1-2; D gene ambiguous. The CDR3 protein is CASSMPGPYGYTF. In nucleotides, the CDR3 is TGTGCCAGTAGTATGCCCGGGCCCTATGGCTACACCTTC. The full variable domain, its missing parts supplied by reference TRBV19 and TRBJ1-2, is DGGITQSPKYLFRKEGQNVTLSCEQNLNHDAMYWYRQDPGQGLRLIYYSQIVNDFQKGDIAEGYSVSREKKESFPLTVTSAQKNPTAFYLCASSMPGPYGYTFGSGTRLTVV.